The rows below give T cell receptor beta chains drawn from one sample of a study of T-cell memory formation after mild COVID-19. Using its own MiXCR run on the 5' RACE reads, TCRdb lists one record per CDR3 protein. The sample has 550,000 to 600,000 distinct CDR3 sequences, 15% to 20% seen once. The sequencing sample was made of PBMCs or a T cell subset sorted from them (not recorded which). The receptors here all came from an adult woman who had mild COVID-19 (a few samples of this study predate the infection). Cell type and time point are not known. Both conserved end residues are part of each CDR3. Each record gives: CDR3 DNA, CDR3 protein, clone size, V gene, D gene, CDR3 length, J gene. A D gene is named only where the DNA matches it firmly. Rows give clone size only sometimes, using once, few, many, or a class for an expanded clone.

TGCGCCAGCTCCCGGGGTGGGACTAGCGGAGGCGCCGTCTACGAGCAGTACTTC	CASSRGGTSGGAVYEQYF	-	TRBV4-3	TRBD2	18	TRBJ2-7
TGTGCCAGCAGCGTAAGCCAGAAAGAGCAGTTCTTC	CASSVSQKEQFF	few	TRBV9	-	12	TRBJ2-1
TGTGCCAGCAGCACACCGGGACACAACACCGGGGAGCTGTTTTTT	CASSTPGHNTGELFF	-	TRBV7-9	-	15	TRBJ2-2
TGTGCCAGCAGCCTGAGGACAGGGCACTACGAGCAGTACTTC	CASSLRTGHYEQYF	-	TRBV12-3/TRBV12-4	TRBD1	14	TRBJ2-7
TGTGCCAGCAGTAAGCAGAAACCGAACACCGGGGAGCTGTTTTTT	CASSKQKPNTGELFF	few	TRBV7-6	-	15	TRBJ2-2
TGCGCCAGCAGCGCGGGACAGGGGGACAACCCCCAGCATTTT	CASSAGQGDNPQHF	few	TRBV5-1	TRBD1	14	TRBJ1-5
TGCGCCAGCAGCAGGGACAGGGGGTTTGCTGGCTACACCTTC	CASSRDRGFAGYTF	few	TRBV5-1	TRBD1	14	TRBJ1-2
TGTGCCAGCAGTTTGACAGGGATGAACACTGAAGCTTTCTTT	CASSLTGMNTEAFF	many	TRBV5-1	TRBD1	14	TRBJ1-1
TGTGCCAGTAGTATGGAGGACAGGGATGACACTGAAGCTTTCTTT	CASSMEDRDDTEAFF	few	TRBV19	TRBD1	15	TRBJ1-1
TGCGCCAGCAGCTCAGCGGCCAACACCGGGGAGCTGTTTTTT	CASSSAANTGELFF	many	TRBV5-1	-	14	TRBJ2-2
TGTGCCAGCAGTTACGACAGATCAAACACTGAAGCTTTCTTT	CASSYDRSNTEAFF	few	TRBV6-5	-	14	TRBJ1-1
TGTGCCAGCAGTTTACACCGTATGCTCCAGCATTTT	CASSLHRMLQHF	-	TRBV12-3/TRBV12-4	-	12	TRBJ1-5
TGTGCCAGCAGCCCTTGGGACGGAGACACTGAAGCTTTCTTT	CASSPWDGDTEAFF	few	TRBV9	-	14	TRBJ1-1
TGTGCCACCAGTGACCGCAAAGGGGGACAGATCACAGATACGCAGTATTTT	CATSDRKGGQITDTQYF	many	TRBV24-1	TRBD1	17	TRBJ2-3
TGTGCCATCAGTGGGGGACAGAATGCTAACTATGGCTACACCTTC	CAISGGQNANYGYTF	few	TRBV10-3	TRBD1	15	TRBJ1-2
TGCGCCAGCAGCCAAGAGTTGTGGGTAGCCAAAAACATTCAGTACTTC	CASSQELWVAKNIQYF	-	TRBV4-1	-	16	TRBJ2-4
TGTGCCAGCAGTTTATGGCAGGGGCCGTACGAGCAGTACTTC	CASSLWQGPYEQYF	-	TRBV12-3/TRBV12-4	-	14	TRBJ2-7
TGTGCCAGCAGCTTAACGGGACGAAGCTCCTATAATTCACCCCTCCACTTT	CASSLTGRSSYNSPLHF	-	TRBV11-2	-	17	TRBJ1-6
TGTGCCAGTAGTTATATCAATCAGCCCCAGCATTTT	CASSYINQPQHF	-	TRBV19	-	12	TRBJ1-5
TGTGCCACCAGTGATTACTGGCAGGGAGGAATAAATGAGCAGTTCTTC	CATSDYWQGGINEQFF	few	TRBV24-1	-	16	TRBJ2-1
TGTGCCAGCAGTTTAAACCGGAGGTACTACAATGAGCAGTTCTTC	CASSLNRRYYNEQFF	few	TRBV12-3/TRBV12-4	-	15	TRBJ2-1
TGTGCCAGCAGCGTTCCGGGATCCGGGGCCAACGTCCTGACTTTC	CASSVPGSGANVLTF	few	TRBV9	-	15	TRBJ2-6
TGTGCCAGCAGTACAGCCGGAGCTCCCCCCCCAGCGGATACGCAGTATTTT	CASSTAGAPPPADTQYF	few	TRBV6-2/TRBV6-3	-	17	TRBJ2-3
TGTGCCAGCAGCGTAGAACAGGGGAACACTGAAGCTTTCTTT	CASSVEQGNTEAFF	few	TRBV9	-	14	TRBJ1-1
TGTGCCAGCAGCCAGCGTGAGGGCGGGGAGCTGTTTTTT	CASSQREGGELFF	once	TRBV3-1	-	13	TRBJ2-2
TGTGCCAGCAGCTTGACAGACACCGGGGAGCTGTTTTTT	CASSLTDTGELFF	many	TRBV7-9	-	13	TRBJ2-2
TGTGCCACCAATAAGAGGAGGGGCCGAAACACTGAAGCTTTCTTT	CATNKRRGRNTEAFF	-	TRBV15	-	15	TRBJ1-1
TGTGCCATCAGGGGCGGGGACATTCAGTACTTC	CAIRGGDIQYF	-	TRBV10-3	-	11	TRBJ2-4
TGTGCCAGCAGTCGAGGGTTAGGTGAAGCTTTCTTT	CASSRGLGEAFF	few	TRBV12-3/TRBV12-4	-	12	TRBJ1-1
TGTGCCAGCATGATTACAACTAATGAAAAACTGTTTTTT	CASMITTNEKLFF	-	TRBV7-9	-	13	TRBJ1-4
TGTGCCAGCAGTCCAGTTCCAGGGGGCGAATACTATGGCTACACCTTC	CASSPVPGGEYYGYTF	few	TRBV7-2	TRBD1	16	TRBJ1-2
TGTGCCAGCAGCAAGGATACGGGATTCTCCTACGAGCAGTACTTC	CASSKDTGFSYEQYF	-	TRBV7-6	-	15	TRBJ2-7
TGCGCCAGCAGCGATCAGGAGTCGAACACCGGGGAGCTGTTTTTT	CASSDQESNTGELFF	few	TRBV4-3	-	15	TRBJ2-2
TGTGCTACGGGGCGGGCGAACACCGGGGAGCTGTTTTTT	CATGRANTGELFF	-	TRBV7-3	-	13	TRBJ2-2
TGCGCCAGCAGCTTGGCACCCGGGGCCACCCTAGAGACCCAGTACTTC	CASSLAPGATLETQYF	few	TRBV5-1	-	16	TRBJ2-5
TGTGCCAGCAGTCAGATGGGGAGTATGAACTATGGCTACACCTTC	CASSQMGSMNYGYTF	-	TRBV6-6	-	15	TRBJ1-2
TGTGCCAGCTCACCATTTGTAAACACAGATACGCAGTATTTT	CASSPFVNTDTQYF	few	TRBV18	-	14	TRBJ2-3
TGCAGTGCTAGAGATGAGGGCAGCCCGAACACTGAAGCTTTCTTT	CSARDEGSPNTEAFF	-	TRBV20-1	-	15	TRBJ1-1
TGTGCCAGCAGCTCCTATTGGGAGCAGTACTTC	CASSSYWEQYF	few	TRBV7-8	-	11	TRBJ2-7
TGTGCCAGCAGCCGTGGGGGGGCACCCGGGCCTTCGGGCATTCAGTACTTC	CASSRGGAPGPSGIQYF	-	TRBV12-3/TRBV12-4	-	17	TRBJ2-4
TGTGCCAGTAGTACCCTATGGGACAGCGCCGGGGAGCTGTTTTTT	CASSTLWDSAGELFF	-	TRBV19	TRBD1	15	TRBJ2-2
TGTGCCAGCAGCTTAACACCCGGGACAGGTATGAACACTGAAGCTTTCTTT	CASSLTPGTGMNTEAFF	-	TRBV11-2	TRBD1	17	TRBJ1-1
TGCAGCGGCTACCGGGACGGCACAGATACGCAGTATTTT	CSGYRDGTDTQYF	few	TRBV29-1	-	13	TRBJ2-3
TGTGCCAGCAGCCCCTTTGGGATCAGGGGGCCACAAGAGACCCAGTACTTC	CASSPFGIRGPQETQYF	-	TRBV6-2/TRBV6-3	TRBD1	17	TRBJ2-5
TGTGCCAGCAGTTACTCCTCCTACCGGGGATCGAACACCGGGGAGCTGTTTTTT	CASSYSSYRGSNTGELFF	few	TRBV6-5	-	18	TRBJ2-2
TGCGCCAGCAGCCAAGGATGGCAACGGGATAGCACAGATACGCAGTATTTT	CASSQGWQRDSTDTQYF	-	TRBV4-3	-	17	TRBJ2-3
TGTGCCAGCAGCTTTTCAGCGGGAGGCTGGTACAATGAGCAGTTCTTC	CASSFSAGGWYNEQFF	few	TRBV7-2	TRBD2	16	TRBJ2-1